This is a list of T cell receptor beta chains from one sample in a study of T cells in Graves' hyperthyroidism and ophthalmopathy. Each CDR3 protein is one row after TCRdb ran MiXCR on the multiplex PCR reads. Among roughly 500,000 distinct CDR3 sequences listed, 35% to 50% were seen once. Sequencing input: peripheral blood or thyroid tissue (not recorded which). Source of these receptors: an adult woman with Graves' disease, either hyperthyroidism or ophthalmopathy (not recorded which). Each CDR3 is given with its conserved first and last residue. Fields, in order: V gene, J gene, CDR3 protein.

v_call: TRBV12-3/TRBV12-4
j_call: TRBJ1-1
cdr3_aa: CASSFGGLTNTEAFF

v_call: TRBV7-3
j_call: TRBJ2-5
cdr3_aa: CASSITGTRRETQYF

v_call: TRBV5-1
j_call: TRBJ2-7
cdr3_aa: CASSLPDGGDSSYEQYF

v_call: TRBV4-3
j_call: TRBJ1-4
cdr3_aa: CASSQPGGTQPLGEKLFF

v_call: TRBV7-9
j_call: TRBJ2-2
cdr3_aa: CASSFPEEGTGELFF

v_call: TRBV5-6
j_call: TRBJ2-6
cdr3_aa: CASSFPGLPSGANVLTF

v_call: TRBV2
j_call: TRBJ1-2
cdr3_aa: CASSTVERNYGYTF

v_call: TRBV20-1
j_call: TRBJ2-7
cdr3_aa: CSASELAGGPALEQYF

v_call: TRBV4-1
j_call: TRBJ1-1
cdr3_aa: CASSQEFQMNTEAFF

v_call: TRBV10-2
j_call: TRBJ1-2
cdr3_aa: CASSEDRASGNTF

v_call: TRBV5-1
j_call: TRBJ1-6
cdr3_aa: CASSFDGNSPLHF

v_call: TRBV2
j_call: TRBJ2-7
cdr3_aa: CASSPLVGSYEQYF

v_call: TRBV28
j_call: TRBJ1-6
cdr3_aa: CASSLLNVRSPLHF

v_call: TRBV18
j_call: TRBJ2-5
cdr3_aa: CASSPRTSGTQETQYF

v_call: TRBV2
j_call: TRBJ2-5
cdr3_aa: CASNTLQETQYF

v_call: TRBV6-1
j_call: TRBJ1-6
cdr3_aa: CASSEFLSNSPLHF

v_call: TRBV5-4
j_call: TRBJ2-2
cdr3_aa: CASSSLPSGTTGELFF

v_call: TRBV10-3
j_call: TRBJ1-1
cdr3_aa: CASDRGRGNTEAFF

v_call: TRBV29-1
j_call: TRBJ1-4
cdr3_aa: CSVGRGDEKLFF

v_call: TRBV19
j_call: TRBJ1-1
cdr3_aa: CASSIIGTENTEAFF

v_call: TRBV12-3/TRBV12-4
j_call: TRBJ1-1
cdr3_aa: CASSSSDDNTEAFF

v_call: TRBV27
j_call: TRBJ2-7
cdr3_aa: CASSDTRERDEQYF

v_call: TRBV7-6
j_call: TRBJ1-1
cdr3_aa: CASSPSAGALTEAFF

v_call: TRBV20-1
j_call: TRBJ2-7
cdr3_aa: CSCEGGIAYEQYF

v_call: TRBV11-2
j_call: TRBJ1-1
cdr3_aa: CASSLGGSLGGAFF

v_call: TRBV9
j_call: TRBJ1-2
cdr3_aa: CASSSRHRDIYGYTF

v_call: TRBV6-2/TRBV6-3
j_call: TRBJ1-5
cdr3_aa: CASSYAGGQPQHF

v_call: TRBV10-2
j_call: TRBJ1-5
cdr3_aa: CASSDIRQGSQPQHF

v_call: TRBV12-3/TRBV12-4
j_call: TRBJ1-1
cdr3_aa: CASSLPRGQGAFF

v_call: TRBV2
j_call: TRBJ2-7
cdr3_aa: CASSEDVPEQYF

v_call: TRBV7-3
j_call: TRBJ2-7
cdr3_aa: CASSSLTGQYRPFLIEQYF

v_call: TRBV19
j_call: TRBJ2-7
cdr3_aa: CASSTGGFLSYEQYF

v_call: TRBV10-3
j_call: .
cdr3_aa: CAISEREGLTYEQYF

v_call: TRBV30
j_call: TRBJ1-2
cdr3_aa: CAWTPRPGGYTF

v_call: TRBV7-3
j_call: TRBJ2-2
cdr3_aa: CASSLRIGNTGELFF

v_call: TRBV3-1
j_call: TRBJ1-1
cdr3_aa: CASSSLSMNTEAFF

v_call: TRBV7-8
j_call: TRBJ1-1
cdr3_aa: CATGGRVVKNTEAFF

v_call: TRBV9
j_call: TRBJ1-3
cdr3_aa: CASSVEAGLGGNTIYF

v_call: TRBV10-3
j_call: TRBJ2-1
cdr3_aa: CAISAREGAVSCNEQFF

v_call: TRBV2
j_call: TRBJ1-1
cdr3_aa: CASSAPGHRTEAFF

v_call: TRBV10-3
j_call: TRBJ1-1
cdr3_aa: CAISEYTGTEAFF